These T cell receptor beta chains were read from a single sample in a study of T cell responses to AZD1222 COVID-19 vaccine. The method was immunoSEQ multiplex PCR; TCRdb's version includes in-frame clones alone and lacks a portion of them. The sample shows roughly 250,000 clones, 85% to 95% of them seen only once. Sequences were derived from peripheral blood, sampled on day 0 of AZD1222 vaccination. These receptors were collected from an adult in good health. Each CDR3 is given with its conserved first and last residue. D genes are given only for firm matches. Rows give clone size only sometimes, using once, few, many, or a class for an expanded clone.

clone size	D gene	V gene	J gene	CDR3 protein	CDR3 DNA
.	.	TRBV19	TRBJ1-4	CASSITGKREKLFF	TGTGCCAGTAGTATAACAGGGAAAAGGGAAAAACTGTTTTTT
.	.	TRBV23-1	TRBJ2-1	CASTPGTHNEQFF	TGCGCCAGCACACCCGGGACCCACAATGAGCAGTTCTTC
.	.	TRBV7-3	TRBJ2-1	CASSLYGINEQFF	TGTGCCAGCAGCTTATACGGGATCAATGAGCAGTTCTTC
.	.	TRBV2	TRBJ1-1	CARATPGVGTEAFF	TGTGCCAGAGCAACCCCAGGGGTAGGGACTGAAGCTTTCTTT
.	.	TRBV19	TRBJ1-6	CASSGDVLRNSPLHF	TGTGCCAGTAGCGGGGACGTTTTACGGAATTCACCCCTCCACTTT
.	.	TRBV3-1/TRBV3-2	TRBJ2-1	CASSQDPRHEQFF	TGTGCCAGCAGCCAAGATCCGCGGCATGAGCAGTTCTTC
.	.	TRBV5-1	TRBJ2-3	CASSLGGGAIDTQYF	TGCGCCAGCAGCTTGGGAGGGGGGGCGATAGATACGCAGTATTTT
.	.	TRBV21-1	TRBJ2-1	CASWRGAGTSKESCNEQFF	TGTGCCAGCTGGAGAGGGGCCGGGACTAGCAAGGAATCGTGTAATGAGCAGTTCTTC
.	.	TRBV6-6	TRBJ1-1	CASSPGVGEAFF	TGTGCCAGCAGTCCAGGAGTCGGAGAAGCTTTCTTT
once	TRBD1	TRBV7-2	TRBJ1-2	CASSPRTGEGGYTF	TGTGCCAGCAGCCCCAGGACAGGGGAGGGTGGCTACACCTTC
.	.	TRBV12-3/TRBV12-4	TRBJ2-5	CASSPPQETQYF	TGTGCCAGCAGTCCCCCCCAAGAGACCCAGTACTTC
.	.	TRBV5-1	TRBJ1-1	CASSVEAGAGTEAFF	TGCGCCAGCAGCGTGGAGGCGGGGGCGGGAACTGAAGCTTTCTTT
.	.	TRBV5-5	TRBJ2-1	CASLPGGRYNEQFF	TGTGCCAGCCTCCCCGGTGGGCGCTACAATGAGCAGTTCTTC
.	.	TRBV7-8	TRBJ1-6	CASSLPNSPLHF	TGTGCCAGCAGCCTCCCCAATTCACCCCTCCACTTT